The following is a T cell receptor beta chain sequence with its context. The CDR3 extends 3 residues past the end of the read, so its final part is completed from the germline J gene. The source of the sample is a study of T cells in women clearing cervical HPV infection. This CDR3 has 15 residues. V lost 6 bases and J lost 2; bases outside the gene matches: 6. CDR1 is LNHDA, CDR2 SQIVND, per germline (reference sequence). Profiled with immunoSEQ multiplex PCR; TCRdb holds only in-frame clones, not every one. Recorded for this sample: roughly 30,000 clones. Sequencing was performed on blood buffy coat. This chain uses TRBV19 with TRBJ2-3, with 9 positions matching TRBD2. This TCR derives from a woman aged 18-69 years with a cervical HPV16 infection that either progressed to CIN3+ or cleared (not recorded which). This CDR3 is CASRSSGVLTDTQYF. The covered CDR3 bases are TGTGCCAGTAGGTCTAGCGGGGTCCTCACAGATACG.